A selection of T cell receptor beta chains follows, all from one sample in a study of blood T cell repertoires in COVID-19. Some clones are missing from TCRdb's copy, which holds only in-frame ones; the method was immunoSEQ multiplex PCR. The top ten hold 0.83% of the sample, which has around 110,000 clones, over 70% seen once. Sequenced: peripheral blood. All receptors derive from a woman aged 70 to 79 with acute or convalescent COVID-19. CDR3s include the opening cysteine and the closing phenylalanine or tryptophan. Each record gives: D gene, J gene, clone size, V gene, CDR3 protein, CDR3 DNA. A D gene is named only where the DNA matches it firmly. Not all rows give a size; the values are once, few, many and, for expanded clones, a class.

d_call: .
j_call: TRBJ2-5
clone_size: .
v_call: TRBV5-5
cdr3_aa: CASSLDGTFQETQYF
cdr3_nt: TGTGCCAGCAGCTTGGACGGGACTTTCCAAGAGACCCAGTACTTC

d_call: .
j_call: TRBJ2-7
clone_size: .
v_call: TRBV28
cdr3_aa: CASSATGFMDEQYF
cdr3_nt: TGTGCCAGCAGTGCCACAGGGTTCATGGACGAGCAGTACTTC

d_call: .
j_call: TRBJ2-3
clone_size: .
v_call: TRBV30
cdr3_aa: CAWKGGADTQYF
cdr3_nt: TGTGCCTGGAAAGGGGGGGCAGATACGCAGTATTTT

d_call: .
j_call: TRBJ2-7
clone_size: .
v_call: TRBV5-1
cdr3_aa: CASSLVSNEQYF
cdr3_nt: TGCGCCAGCAGCTTGGTGAGTAACGAGCAGTACTTC

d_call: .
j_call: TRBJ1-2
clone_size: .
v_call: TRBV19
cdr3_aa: CASSRVDYGYTF
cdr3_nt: TGTGCCAGTAGTAGAGTCGACTATGGCTACACCTTC

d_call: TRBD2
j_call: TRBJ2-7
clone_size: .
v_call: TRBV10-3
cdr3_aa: CAISPGLAGVPQYF
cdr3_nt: TGTGCCATCAGTCCGGGACTAGCGGGGGTCCCCCAGTACTTC

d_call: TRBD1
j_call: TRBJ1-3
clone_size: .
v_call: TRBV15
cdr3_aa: CATSRPRGTGDSGNTIYF
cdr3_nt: TGTGCCACCAGCAGACCTCGAGGGACAGGGGACTCTGGAAACACCATATATTTT

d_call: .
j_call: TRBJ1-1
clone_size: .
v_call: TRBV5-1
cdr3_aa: CASTPGGGADTEAFF
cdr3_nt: TGCGCCAGCACCCCGGGGGGGGGCGCGGACACTGAAGCTTTCTTT

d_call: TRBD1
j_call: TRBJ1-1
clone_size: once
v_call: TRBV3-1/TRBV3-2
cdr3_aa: CASSPYFSDRGNTEAFF
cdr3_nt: TGTGCCAGCAGCCCCTATTTCTCCGACAGGGGGAACACTGAAGCTTTCTTT

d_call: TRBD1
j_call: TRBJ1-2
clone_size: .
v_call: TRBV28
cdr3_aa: CASRAGTGLEGYTF
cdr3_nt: TGTGCCAGCAGGGCCGGGACAGGGCTGGAGGGCTACACCTTC

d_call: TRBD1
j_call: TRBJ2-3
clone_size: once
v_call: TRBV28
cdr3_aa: CASSFQGQGQDTQYF
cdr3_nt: TGTGCCAGCAGTTTTCAGGGACAGGGGCAAGATACGCAGTATTTT

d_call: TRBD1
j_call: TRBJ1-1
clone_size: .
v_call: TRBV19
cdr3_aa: CASSRRDREAAFF
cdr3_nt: TGTGCCAGTAGTAGAAGGGACAGGGAGGCAGCTTTCTTT

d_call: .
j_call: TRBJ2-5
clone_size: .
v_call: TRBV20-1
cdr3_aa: CSATSTETQYF
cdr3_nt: TGCAGTGCTACTAGTACGGAGACCCAGTACTTC

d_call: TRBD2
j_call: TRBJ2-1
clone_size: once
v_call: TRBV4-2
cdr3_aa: CASSNVAGIYNEQFF
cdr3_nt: TGTGCCAGCAGCAATGTAGCGGGGATCTACAATGAGCAGTTCTTC

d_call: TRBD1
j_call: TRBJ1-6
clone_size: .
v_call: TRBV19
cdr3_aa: CASTPDRGNSPLHF
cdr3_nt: TGTGCCAGTACCCCGGACAGGGGGAATTCACCCCTCCACTTT

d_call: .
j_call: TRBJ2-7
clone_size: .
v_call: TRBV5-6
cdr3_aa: CASSTTGIYEQYF
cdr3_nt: TGTGCCAGCAGCACAACAGGGATCTACGAGCAGTACTTC

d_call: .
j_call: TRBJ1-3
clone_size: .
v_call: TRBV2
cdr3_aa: CASSDNRVETGNTIYF
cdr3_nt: TGTGCCAGCAGTGATAACAGGGTAGAGACTGGAAACACCATATATTTT

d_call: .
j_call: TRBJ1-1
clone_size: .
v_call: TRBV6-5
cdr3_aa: CASIGGPGNTEAFF
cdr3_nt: TGTGCCAGCATCGGAGGTCCCGGGAACACTGAAGCTTTCTTT

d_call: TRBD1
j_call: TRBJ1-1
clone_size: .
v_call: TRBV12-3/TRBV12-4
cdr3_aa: CASSYIQGTEAFF
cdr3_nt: TGTGCCAGCAGTTATATACAGGGGACTGAAGCTTTCTTT

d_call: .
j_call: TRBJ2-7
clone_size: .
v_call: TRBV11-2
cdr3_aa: CASSLVPQSAYEQYF
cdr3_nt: TGTGCCAGCAGCTTAGTACCCCAGAGCGCCTACGAGCAGTACTTC

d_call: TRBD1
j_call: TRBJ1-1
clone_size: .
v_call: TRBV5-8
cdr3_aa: CASSPRQGHRATEAFF
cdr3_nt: TGTGCCAGCAGCCCCCGACAGGGGCATAGGGCGACTGAAGCTTTCTTT

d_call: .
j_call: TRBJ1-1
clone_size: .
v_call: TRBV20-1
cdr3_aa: CSATSSNRAFF
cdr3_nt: TGCAGTGCTACCTCTAGTAACAGGGCTTTCTTT

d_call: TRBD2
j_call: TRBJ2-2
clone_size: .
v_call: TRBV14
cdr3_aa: CASSQEARGAGGPNTGELFF
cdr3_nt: TGTGCCAGCAGCCAAGAGGCCAGGGGAGCGGGAGGACCTAACACCGGGGAGCTGTTTTTT

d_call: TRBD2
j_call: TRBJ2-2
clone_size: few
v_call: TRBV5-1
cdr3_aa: CASREAGGPTGELFF
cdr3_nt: TGCGCCAGCAGGGAAGCGGGAGGGCCCACCGGGGAGCTGTTTTTT

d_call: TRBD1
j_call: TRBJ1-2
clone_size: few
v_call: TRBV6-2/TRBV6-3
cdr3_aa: CASSLTGTGSYGYTF
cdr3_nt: TGTGCCAGCAGTTTAACCGGGACAGGGTCATATGGCTACACCTTC

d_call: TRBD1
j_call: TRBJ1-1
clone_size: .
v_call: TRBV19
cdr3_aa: CASSIRSPGQGNTEAFF
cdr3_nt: TGTGCCAGTAGTATAAGGTCCCCGGGACAGGGGAACACTGAAGCTTTCTTT

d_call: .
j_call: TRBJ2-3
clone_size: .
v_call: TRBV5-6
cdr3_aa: CASSSGGTSRRTDTQYF
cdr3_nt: TGTGCCAGCAGCTCCGGTGGAACTAGCAGACGCACAGATACGCAGTATTTT

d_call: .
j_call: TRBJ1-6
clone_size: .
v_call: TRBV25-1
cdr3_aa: CASSEYRLEGSPLHF
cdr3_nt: TGTGCCAGCAGTGAATATCGGCTAGAAGGCTCACCCCTCCACTTT

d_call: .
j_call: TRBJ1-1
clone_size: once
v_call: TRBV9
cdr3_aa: CASSVAGNTEAFF
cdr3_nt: TGTGCCAGCAGCGTAGCGGGAAACACTGAAGCTTTCTTT

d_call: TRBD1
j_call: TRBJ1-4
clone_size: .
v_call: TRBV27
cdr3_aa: CASSLGQTTNEKLFF
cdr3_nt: TGTGCCAGCAGTTTGGGACAGACAACTAATGAAAAACTGTTTTTT

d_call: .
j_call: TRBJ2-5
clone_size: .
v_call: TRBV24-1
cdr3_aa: CARGDSQETQYF
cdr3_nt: TGTGCCAGGGGGGACTCCCAAGAGACCCAGTACTTC

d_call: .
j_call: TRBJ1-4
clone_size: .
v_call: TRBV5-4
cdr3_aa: CASSSGGVGEKLFF
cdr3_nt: TGTGCCAGCAGCTCGGGGGGGGTAGGGGAAAAACTGTTTTTT

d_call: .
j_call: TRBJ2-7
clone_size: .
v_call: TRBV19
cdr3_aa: CASSIGTDGEQYF
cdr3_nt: TGTGCCAGTAGTATAGGGACAGACGGCGAGCAGTACTTC

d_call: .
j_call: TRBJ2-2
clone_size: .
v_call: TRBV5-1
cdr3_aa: CASSSSAGFNTGELFF
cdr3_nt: TGCGCCAGCAGCTCTAGTGCGGGATTCAACACCGGGGAGCTGTTTTTT

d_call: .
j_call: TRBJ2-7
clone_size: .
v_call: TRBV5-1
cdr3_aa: CASSLRTDREQYF
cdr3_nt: TGCGCCAGCAGCTTACGGACAGATCGGGAGCAGTACTTC

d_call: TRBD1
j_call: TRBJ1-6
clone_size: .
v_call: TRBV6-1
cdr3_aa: CASSAVDRGRSYNSPLHF
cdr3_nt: TGTGCCAGCAGTGCCGTCGACAGGGGGCGCTCCTATAATTCACCCCTCCACTTT

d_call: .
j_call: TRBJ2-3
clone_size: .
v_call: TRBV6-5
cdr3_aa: CASILQGPDTQYF
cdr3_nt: TGTGCCAGCATTTTACAGGGCCCAGATACGCAGTATTTT

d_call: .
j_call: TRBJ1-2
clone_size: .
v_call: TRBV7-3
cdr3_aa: CASSLTPSSQGYTF
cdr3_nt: TGTGCCAGCAGCTTAACGCCCTCATCCCAGGGCTACACCTTC

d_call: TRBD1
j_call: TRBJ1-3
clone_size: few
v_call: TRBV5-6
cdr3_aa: CASSRDRGNTIYF
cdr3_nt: TGTGCCAGCAGCCGGGACAGAGGAAACACCATATATTTT

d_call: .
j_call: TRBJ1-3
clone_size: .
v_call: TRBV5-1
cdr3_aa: CASSLATASGNTIYF
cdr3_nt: TGCGCCAGCAGCTTGGCTACAGCTTCTGGAAACACCATATATTTT

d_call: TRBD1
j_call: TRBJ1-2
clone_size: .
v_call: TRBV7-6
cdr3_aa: CASSLALPTGGYNYGYTF
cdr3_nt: TGTGCCAGCAGCTTAGCCCTTCCCACAGGGGGTTATAACTATGGCTACACCTTC

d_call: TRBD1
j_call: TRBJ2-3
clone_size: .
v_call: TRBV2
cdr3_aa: CASTEATGVVTDTQYF
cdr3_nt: TGTGCCAGCACGGAGGCGACAGGGGTTGTTACAGATACGCAGTATTTT

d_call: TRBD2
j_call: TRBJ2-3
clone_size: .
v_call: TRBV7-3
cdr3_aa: CASSQSGGALDTQYF
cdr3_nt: TGTGCCAGCAGCCAAAGCGGGGGGGCCTTAGATACGCAGTATTTT

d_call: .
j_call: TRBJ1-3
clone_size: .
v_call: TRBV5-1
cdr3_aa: CASSSLGQSSGNTIYF
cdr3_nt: TGCGCCAGCAGCTCCCTCGGACAGTCCTCTGGAAACACCATATATTTT

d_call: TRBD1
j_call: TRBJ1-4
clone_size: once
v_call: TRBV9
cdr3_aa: CASSGSGTGGEKLFF
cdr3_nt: TGTGCCAGCAGCGGTTCCGGGACAGGGGGCGAAAAACTGTTTTTT

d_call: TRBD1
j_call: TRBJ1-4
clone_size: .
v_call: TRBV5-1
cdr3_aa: CASSSGQGNFNEKLFF
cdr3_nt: TGCGCCAGCAGCTCTGGACAGGGTAACTTTAATGAAAAACTGTTTTTT

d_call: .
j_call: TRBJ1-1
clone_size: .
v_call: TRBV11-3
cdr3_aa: CASSFGPNTEAFF
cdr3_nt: TGTGCCAGCAGCTTTGGGCCGAACACTGAAGCTTTCTTT

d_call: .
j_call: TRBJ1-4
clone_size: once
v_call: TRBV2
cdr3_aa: CASNREATNEKLFF
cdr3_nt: TGTGCCAGCAATAGGGAGGCAACTAATGAAAAACTGTTTTTT

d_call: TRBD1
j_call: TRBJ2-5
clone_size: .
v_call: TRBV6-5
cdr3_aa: CASSYRGETQYF
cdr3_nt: TGTGCCAGCAGCTACAGGGGGGAGACCCAGTACTTC

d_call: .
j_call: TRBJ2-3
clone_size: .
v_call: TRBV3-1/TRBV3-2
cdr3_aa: CASSQSGRTDTQYF
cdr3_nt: TGTGCCAGCAGCCAAAGCGGTCGCACAGATACGCAGTATTTT

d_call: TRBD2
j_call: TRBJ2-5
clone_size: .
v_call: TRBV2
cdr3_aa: CASSERRGGGETQYF
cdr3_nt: TGTGCCAGCAGTGAACGGCGGGGGGGAGGAGAGACCCAGTACTTC

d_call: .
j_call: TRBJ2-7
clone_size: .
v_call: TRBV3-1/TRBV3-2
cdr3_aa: CASSQNRESYEQYF
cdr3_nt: TGTGCCAGCAGCCAGAACAGGGAGTCCTACGAGCAGTACTTC

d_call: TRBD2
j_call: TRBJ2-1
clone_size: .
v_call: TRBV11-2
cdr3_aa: CASSLRPGAGGSIEQFF
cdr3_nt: TGTGCCAGCAGCTTACGGCCAGGAGCGGGGGGTTCTATAGAGCAGTTCTTC

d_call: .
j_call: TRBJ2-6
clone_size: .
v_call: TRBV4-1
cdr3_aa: CASSQDKMGANVLTF
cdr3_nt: TGCGCCAGCAGCCAAGATAAAATGGGGGCCAACGTCCTGACTTTC

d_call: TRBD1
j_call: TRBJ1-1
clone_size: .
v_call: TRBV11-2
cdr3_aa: CASSLVIGGRGSTEAFF
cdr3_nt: TGTGCCAGCAGCTTAGTAATAGGCGGCAGGGGGAGCACTGAAGCTTTCTTT

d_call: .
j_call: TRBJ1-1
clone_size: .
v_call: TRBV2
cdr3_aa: CASTESLSSEAFF
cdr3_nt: TGTGCCAGTACAGAATCTCTCTCGAGTGAAGCTTTCTTT